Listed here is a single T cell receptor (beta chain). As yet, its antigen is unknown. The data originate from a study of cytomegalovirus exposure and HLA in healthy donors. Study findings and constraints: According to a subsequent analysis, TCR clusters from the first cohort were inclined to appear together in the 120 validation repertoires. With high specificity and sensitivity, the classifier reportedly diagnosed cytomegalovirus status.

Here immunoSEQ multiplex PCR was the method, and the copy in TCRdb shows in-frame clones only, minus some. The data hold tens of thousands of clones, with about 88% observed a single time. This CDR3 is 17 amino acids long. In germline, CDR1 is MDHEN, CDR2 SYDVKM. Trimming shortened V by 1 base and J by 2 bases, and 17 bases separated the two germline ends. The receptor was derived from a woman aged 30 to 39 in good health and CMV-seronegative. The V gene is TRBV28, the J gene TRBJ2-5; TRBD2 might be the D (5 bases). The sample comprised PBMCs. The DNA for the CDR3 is TGTGCCAGCAGTTTATACGGGCTAGCAGAGACTCAAGAGACCCAGTACTTC. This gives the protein CASSLYGLAETQETQYF.